What follows are 16 T cell receptor beta chains derived from one specimen sequenced in a study of blood T cell repertoires in COVID-19. The assay was immunoSEQ multiplex PCR, and TCRdb's table has in-frame clones only and misses some. Seen here are some 260,000 clones, 84% observed once, and the top ten hold approximately 4.3%. The sequenced material came from PBMCs or T cells enriched from blood (not recorded which). These receptor sequences come from a man aged 25-40 years with acute COVID-19.

With respect to this clone: Its ends do not fully match the called genes, so a read error is possible. The chain uses TRBV5-1 and TRBJ1-1, with D tentatively TRBD1 (5 bases). CDR1 is SGHRS and CDR2 is YFSETQ in the germline V gene. The CDR3 length is 15 residues. CDR3 sequence reads: CASSLVGGMNTEAFF. CDR3 DNA: TGTGCCAGCAGCTTGGTTGGGGGGATGAACACTGAAGCTTTCTTT.

The rearrangement links TRBV5-4 to TRBJ1-2, with 7 positions matching TRBD1. The CDR3 runs 15 residues. Germline V gives CDR1 SGHNT, CDR2 YYREEE (reference sequence). V lost 4 bases, J lost 6 bases, and 12 bases stayed unmatched. CDR3 bases: TGTGCCAGCAGCGCTGTACAGGGGTCCGGACATGGCTACACCTTC. It translates to CASSAVQGSGHGYTF.

To note about this clone: At one boundary the junction diverges from the germline segment, which might be a read error. The chain recombines TRBV5-1 with TRBJ2-1; 10 bases are shared with TRBD2. Germline V gene lookup returns CDR1 SGHRS and CDR2 YFSETQ. This CDR3 contains 15 residues. The DNA of the CDR3 is TGTGCCAGCAGCAGTCTAGCGGGAGCGCTGAATGAGCAGTTCTTC. It specifies CASSSLAGALNEQFF.

The J gene is TRBJ1-2, the V gene TRBV9; 11 bases map to TRBD1. CDR3 length: 15 residues. The V gene end was trimmed by 4 bases and the J gene end by 6 bases; junction bases not matched to a gene: 8. Germline V CDR1 and CDR2: SGDLS, YYNGEE. This CDR3 reads CASSTDRGRSDGYTF. The CDR3, as DNA: TGTGCCAGCAGCACGGACAGGGGGCGAAGTGATGGCTACACCTTC.

The chain links TRBV13 to TRBJ1-2, with a weak D call TRBD1 (6 bases). The V end lost 4 bases, the J end lost 2 bases, and 14 bases lay between the germline ends. CDR1 and CDR2 (germline): PRHDT, FYEKMQ (reference sequence). This CDR3 has 15 amino acids. The CDR3 nucleotides are TGTGCCAGCAGCTCCCGGCGGACAGCAAACTATGGCTACACCTTC. Protein: CASSSRRTANYGYTF.

This sequence joins TRBV7-3 and TRBJ2-1, with 7 bases identical to TRBD2. This CDR3 comprises 14 residues. Trimming took 6 bases from V and 3 from J; bases not matched to a gene: 5. Germline loops: CDR1 SGHTA, CDR2 FQGTGA. The CDR3 is CASSPTSFYNEQFF. As DNA, the CDR3 is TGTGCCAGCAGTCCGACTAGCTTCTACAATGAGCAGTTCTTC.

The chain couples TRBV7-3 to TRBJ2-3; 9 positions match TRBD1. The germline CDR1 and CDR2 sequences are SGHTA and FQGTGA. The CDR3 has 17 residues. V lost 0 bases, J lost 4 bases, and 8 bases stayed unmatched. The CDR3 sequence: CASSLTGQGRGADTQYF. In nucleotides, the CDR3 is TGTGCCAGCAGCTTAACGGGACAGGGAAGAGGAGCAGATACGCAGTATTTT.

This clone was counted many times. The rearrangement joins TRBV28 to TRBJ2-3; D gene uncertain. This CDR3 has 15 amino acids. The germline V gene encodes CDR1 MDHEN and CDR2 SYDVKM. V was pared by 5 bases and J by 0 bases, with 12 bases between. Written as DNA, the CDR3 is TGTGCCAGCAGTAACAGCATGCCTAGCACAGATACGCAGTATTTT. It encodes CASSNSMPSTDTQYF.

This chain joins TRBV4-2 and TRBJ2-2; TRBD2 matches at 7 bases. Germline V gene lookup returns CDR1 LGHNA and CDR2 YNFKEQ. With V trimmed by 2 bases and J by 7 bases, 4 bases remained unmatched. The CDR3 consists of 14 residues. This CDR3 reads CASSQQGGLGELFF. The CDR3 DNA reads TGTGCCAGCAGCCAACAGGGAGGGCTCGGGGAGCTGTTTTTT.

Only one count was recorded for this clone. This chain joins TRBV7-9 and TRBJ2-5; 16 bases align to TRBD2. The V gene end was trimmed by 5 bases and the J gene end by 5 bases; junction bases not matched to a gene: 8. The CDR3 contains 17 residues. The germline gives CDR1 SEHNR, CDR2 FQNEAQ (reference sequence). The CDR3 DNA is TGTGCCAGCAGCCAGGGACTAGCGGGAGGGGCCGCGGAGACCCAGTACTTC. Translated, it gives CASSQGLAGGAAETQYF.

In this sample, this clone turned up once. The chain couples TRBV23-1 to TRBJ2-7; a possible D gene is TRBD1 (5 bases). TRBV23-1 is an ORF; its function is uncertain. The ends were cut back, 2 bases at V and 4 bases at J, with 21 bases in the middle. The CDR3 length is 17 residues. CDR3 loop: CASSQLPLQTDRYEQYV. CDR3 nucleotide sequence: TGCGCCAGCAGTCAACTCCCCCTTCAGACAGACCGGTACGAGCAGTACGTC.

The CDR3 here is CASSWSLAGGFEYV. The CDR3 DNA follows: TGTGCCAGCAGTTGGTCGCTAGCGGGAGGTTTTGAGTACGTC. The V call is TRBV28, the J call TRBJ2-7, with 11 bases that match TRBD2. This CDR3 contains 14 residues. Germline CDR1 is MDHEN and CDR2 is SYDVKM. J gave up 11 bases and V 4 bases, and 10 bases lay outside the gene matches.

This clone has at least ten counts. The V gene is TRBV5-6, the J gene TRBJ1-4, with 9 bases that match TRBD1. Germline V lookup: CDR1 SGHDT, CDR2 YYEEEE. The CDR3 has 16 residues. The J segment lost 4 bases and the V segment lost 4 bases, leaving 8 bases of the junction unmatched. The CDR3, as DNA: TGTGCCAGCAGCGGGGGGACAGGGCGATATAATGAAAAACTGTTTTTT. This sequence encodes CASSGGTGRYNEKLFF.

This rearrangement joins TRBV7-9 to TRBJ1-1; D might be TRBD1 (6 bases). The germline gives CDR1 SEHNR, CDR2 FQNEAQ (reference sequence). The CDR3 has 16 residues. V lost 0 bases and J lost 1, with 12 bases in between. The DNA for the CDR3 is TGTGCCAGCAGCTTAGCCGGGACACCCAAGAACACTGAAGCTTTCTTT. Its protein product is CASSLAGTPKNTEAFF. Full variable domain (missing parts from reference TRBV7-9 and TRBJ1-1): DTGVSQNPRHKITKRGQNVTFRCDPISEHNRLYWYRQTLGQGPEFLTYFQNEAQLEKSRLLSDRFSAERPKGSFSTLEIQRTEQGDSAMYLCASSLAGTPKNTEAFFGQGTRLTVV.

This chain connects TRBV29-1 to TRBJ1-1; the match to TRBD1 covers 7 bases. Germline loops: CDR1 SQVTM, CDR2 ANQGSEA. This CDR3 is 12 amino acids long. Germline trimming cut 6 bases from V and 5 bases from J; bases unmatched to any gene: 6. CDR3 protein: CSVTARGTEAFF. The CDR3 nucleotides are TGCAGCGTCACGGCCAGGGGGACTGAAGCTTTCTTT.

The V gene is TRBV7-2, the J gene TRBJ1-2; unclear D gene. The CDR3 runs 14 residues. Germline assignment: CDR1 SGHTA and CDR2 FQGNSA. The V end lost 1 base, the J end lost 4 bases, and 10 bases lay between the germline ends. The CDR3 coding sequence is TGTGCCAGCAGCTTAGTGAGTTCCGGCTATGGCTACACCTTC. Its translation is CASSLVSSGYGYTF.